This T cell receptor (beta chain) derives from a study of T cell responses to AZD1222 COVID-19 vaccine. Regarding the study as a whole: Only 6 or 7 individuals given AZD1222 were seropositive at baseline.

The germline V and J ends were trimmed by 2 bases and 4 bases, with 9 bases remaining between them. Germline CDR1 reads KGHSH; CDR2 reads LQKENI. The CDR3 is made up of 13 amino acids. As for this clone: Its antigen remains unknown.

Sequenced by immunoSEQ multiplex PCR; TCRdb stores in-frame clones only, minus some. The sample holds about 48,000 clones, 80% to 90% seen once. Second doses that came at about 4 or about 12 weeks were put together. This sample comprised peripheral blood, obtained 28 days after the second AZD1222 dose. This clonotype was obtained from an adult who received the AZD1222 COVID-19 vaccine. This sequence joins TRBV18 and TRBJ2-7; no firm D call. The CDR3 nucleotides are TGTGCCAGCTCACCATCTACGGGTTACGAGCAGTACTTC. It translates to CASSPSTGYEQYF.